Below, 10 T cell receptor beta chains from the same sample are listed, as sequenced in a study. Treg sorting used a CD4+CD25+CD127-/low gate. TCRdb recomputed calls from the 5' RACE reads with MiXCR, one row per CDR3 protein. The sample gives over 25,000 distinct CDR3 sequences, over 20% of which show up once; approximately 2.4% is in the top ten. Sequencing was performed on tumor-infiltrating Tregs sorted from the breast tumor. The receptors come from a female donor with breast cancer.

As concerns this clonotype: Since a much larger clone is just one base distant, this may be a read error. The CDR3 bases are TGCAGTGCTAGAGATGTCGAGGGAGGGCCTAGTACGCAGTATTTT. It translates to CSARDVEGGPSTQYF. V usage is TRBV20-1 and J usage is TRBJ2-3, with 7 bases matching TRBD2. With 0 bases clipped from V and 8 bases from J, the junction kept 11 bases outside the gene matches. Per germline, CDR1 DFQATT and CDR2 SNEGSKA (reference sequence). The CDR3 sequence is 15 residues long.

This clonotype appeared many times. This chain links TRBV6-1 with TRBJ2-7; the match to TRBD1 covers 7 bases. J lost 3 bases, V lost 1 base, and 6 bases had no gene match. Germline V gene lookup returns CDR1 MNHNS and CDR2 SASEGT. This CDR3 spans 15 amino acids. The CDR3 bases are TGTGCCAGCAGTGAAGAGACAGGGTGGGACTACGAGCAGTACTTC. As protein: CASSEETGWDYEQYF.

This clonotype is labeled as medium-sized. The gene calls are TRBV20-1 and TRBJ2-1; the D is unclear. This CDR3 comprises 16 residues. Germline V gene sequence: CDR1 DFQATT, CDR2 SNEGSKA (reference sequence). Trimming cost V 2 bases and J 0 bases, with 14 bases left between them. The CDR3 DNA reads TGCAGTGCTAGACCGCCAGACATGAGCTCCTACAATGAGCAGTTCTTC. This gives the protein CSARPPDMSSYNEQFF.

This clonotype was observed a few times. This may come from a read error, since a much larger clone is one base off. The chain recombines TRBV5-1 with TRBJ2-7, with unresolved D. This CDR3 has 14 residues. V lost 5 bases, J lost 0 bases, and 12 bases lay in between. The germline CDR1 and CDR2 sequences are SGHRS and YFSETQ. The CDR3 nucleotides read TGCGCCAGCAGTGTGGAACAAAGCTCCTACGAGCAGTACTTC. Its translation is CASSVEQSSYEQYF.

This rearrangement joins TRBV2 to TRBJ2-1; D not resolved. This CDR3 contains 16 residues. Germline V gives CDR1 SNHLY, CDR2 FYNNEI. V was pared by 11 bases and J by 5 bases, with 25 bases between. CDR3 amino acids: CASERPGEIPHNEQFF. The CDR3 DNA is TGTGCCTCCGAAAGACCGGGTGAGATTCCCCACAATGAGCAGTTCTTC.

This clonotype was seen at least ten times. The chain combines TRBV28 with TRBJ1-2; D is perhaps TRBD1 (5 bases). From germline, CDR1 is MDHEN and CDR2 SYDVKM. This CDR3 is 13 amino acids long. Trimming took off 3 bases at V and 2 bases at J, with 7 bases between the two ends. Written as DNA, the CDR3 is TGTGCCAGCAGTTTCCGGGACAACTATGGCTACACCTTC. It specifies CASSFRDNYGYTF.

There are a few counts of this clonotype. CDR3 nucleotide sequence: TGTGCCAGCAGAACGGACATCTATGGCTACACCTTC. Protein: CASRTDIYGYTF. The rearrangement links TRBV12-3 or TRBV12-4 to TRBJ1-2; D is possibly TRBD1 (5 bases). Deletions cut 6 bases from V and 4 bases from J, with 9 bases between. This CDR3 contains 12 residues.

This clonotype occurred many times. V usage is TRBV20-1 and J usage is TRBJ2-1, with 7 bases identical to TRBD2. CDR3 size: 15 residues. CDR1 is DFQATT, CDR2 SNEGSKA, per germline (reference sequence). V lost 6 bases to trimming and J lost 6 bases; unmatched junction nucleotides: 14. This CDR3 reads CSALVPAGSGNEQFF. As DNA, the CDR3 is TGCAGTGCCCTGGTTCCAGCGGGGAGCGGCAATGAGCAGTTCTTC.

The sample holds many counts of this clonotype. The rearrangement joins TRBV7-2 to TRBJ1-2; tentatively, D is TRBD1 (5 bases). The CDR3 loop spans 13 amino acids. Trimming removed 5 bases at V and 4 bases at J, with 11 bases between. Germline values: CDR1 SGHTA, CDR2 FQGNSA. CDR3 sequence reads: CASSVQEGYGYTF. The CDR3 DNA reads TGTGCCAGCAGCGTACAGGAAGGCTATGGCTACACCTTC.

Comments on this clonotype: At one of its ends the junction is not consistent with the germline gene, which may arise from a read error. The chain employs TRBV28 and TRBJ1-4; weak D call: TRBD1 (6 bases). In germline, CDR1 is MDHEN, CDR2 SYDVKM. This CDR3 has 13 residues. The CDR3 reads CDSSRGAGEKLFF. As DNA, the CDR3 is TGTGACAGCAGCCGGGGGGCTGGAGAAAAACTGTTTTTT.